The subject of this entry is one TCR beta chain. This clonotype is deemed medium-sized (0.01 to 0.1%). No antigen is known for it. Base qualities were left out, and no much larger clone turns up one base away. The data were obtained in a study of neurological immune-mediated disorders (dated by TCRdb to 2018 to 2020). Notes on the research overall: Among the 35 or so multiple sclerosis patients, relapsing-remitting MS was present in roughly 30 and secondary progressive MS was present in 3. The study compared peripheral blood TCR-beta repertoires of HTLV-I-associated myelopathy (HAM/TSP) patients, multiple sclerosis patients and healthy controls using UMI-based sequencing. Longitudinal samples, technical triplicates and paired sorted CD4+ and CD8+ T-cell subsets, alongside PBMC samples, were included among the approximately 100 TCR-beta libraries. The cohort included 60 to 75 subjects: about 14 with HAM/TSP, around 35 with multiple sclerosis, and approximately 20 healthy controls. The research as a whole found: The highest TCR clonal expansion was observed in HAM/TSP patients, whereas the lowest was observed in MS patients, even when compared with healthy controls. No association of the MS cluster with clinical or MRI features was observed, and the need for larger cohorts was stated by the authors. No identical CDR3 amino acid sequences were shared among expanded clones across subjects, suggesting private TCR-beta repertoires in all groups. Phylogenetic analysis grouped repertoires from 18 of 34 MS patients into a cluster of related CDR3 sequences, suggesting a possible repertoire-level signature.

Its CDR3 holds 19 amino acids, cysteine through phenylalanine. Only the CDR3 DNA stays, 57 bases, in frame from base 1. CDR1 and CDR2, per the germline V gene, are ENHRY and SYGVKD. V lost 2 bases and J lost 0 bases, and the count of bases not matched to a germline gene is 9. Libraries from unsorted PBMCs were made from 2 million PBMCs kept in RNAlater at -80 degrees C until RNA extraction. Multiple sclerosis patients were enrolled in a US clinical protocol under which disease progression was evaluated by magnetic resonance imaging. Peripheral blood underwent Ficoll-Hypaque density gradient centrifugation to isolate PBMCs, which were then cryopreserved in liquid nitrogen. To synthesize cDNA, template-switch 5'RACE was performed with a primer carrying a 10-nucleotide random unique molecular identifier so that each TCR transcript was tagged. Each sequencing run produced over 160 million TCR-beta sequences covering 15-18 subjects. The RNeasy kit was used for extraction of total RNA. Using the KAPA Real-time Library Amplification kit, TCR-beta VDJ regions were amplified with primers for the TCR constant region and the 5'RACE anchor. Sample indexes and Illumina adaptors were added in a first PCR, after which library yield was increased in a second PCR. After Ampure bead purification, the roughly 650 bp TCR product was size-selected on a 2% E-gel SizeSelection system. Before pooling, libraries had their quality checked on a Bioanalyzer, their concentration measured with Qubit, and their quantity determined with the Kapa Library Quantification kit. Libraries were sequenced paired-end 2 x 150 bp on an Illumina HiSeq 2500. To increase sequence diversity, about 23-30% phiX was spiked into each library pool. Turning to the authors' computational methods: Quality-filtered reads were processed with the UMI-based MiGEC pipeline, and over 85% of raw TCR sequences were removed by the MiGEC pipeline during error correction. IMGT germline references were used for aligning VDJ genes, and each clonotype was defined as a unique CDR3 amino acid sequence together with its V-J genes. Clonal expansion, Shannon diversity and CDR3 relatedness were evaluated with VDJtools (CalcPairwiseDistances, ClusterSamples), while phylogenetic trees were built in CLCbio workbench. Clones with at least 8 unique UMIs were defined as expanded, with this threshold being based on coefficient-of-variation modelling across technical triplicates. TCRdb passed the public sequencing reads through fastp at Q25 and MiXCR, retaining productive beta sequences. Merged by CDR3 protein, the rows form single entries marked with the most common genes and DNA. The V and J calls here are based on TCRdb, not the publication. Within this sample are about 66,000 distinct CDR3 sequences, with 4% to 6% of them counted one time only. The ten largest clones take up over 2.5% of the sample.

The origin of this receptor is a woman in her 30s with multiple sclerosis. The sample consisted of PBMCs. This sequence uses TRBV10-3 and TRBJ2-1; TRBD2 aligns with 11 central bases. The nucleotide sequence reads TGTGCCATCAGTGAGGAGGCTAGCGGGGGGTTCAGCTCCTACAATGAGCAGTTCTTC. It translates to CAISEEASGGFSSYNEQFF.